Below, 32 T cell receptor beta chains from the same sample are listed, as sequenced in a study of Ad26.COV2.S vaccination and SARS-CoV-2 variants. Treatment given: 19 received Ad26.COV2.S at low or high dose, single or two shots; roughly five received placebo; per-sample allocation not given. Samples were taken on day 63 after the first vaccine or placebo injection. Here immunoSEQ multiplex PCR was the method, and the copy in TCRdb shows in-frame clones only, minus some. The table shows some 340,000 clones, with around 84% occurring only once. The sequencing here drew on peripheral blood, taken in a trial of Ad26.COV2.S vaccine versus placebo. The source of these receptors is a person aged 18-60 years who received the Ad26.COV2.S COVID-19 vaccine or a placebo.

This sequence joins TRBV25-1 and TRBJ2-2; 7 nucleotides agree with TRBD1. This CDR3 has 14 amino acids. The junction had 6 bases not matched to a gene; V was cut back by 7 bases and J by 4 bases. Germline lookup yields CDR1 MGHDK and CDR2 SYGVNS. Here the CDR3 DNA reads TGTGCCAGCACCACATCAGGGGGCACCGGGGAGCTGTTTTTT. It encodes CASTTSGGTGELFF.

This clone has just one count. The genes are TRBV30 and TRBJ2-7, with D possibly matching TRBD1 (5 bases). V was shortened by 0 bases and J by 6 bases, with 12 bases between the two germline ends. This CDR3 has 13 amino acids. From germline, CDR1 is GTSNPN and CDR2 SVGIG (reference sequence). CDR3 sequence: CAWSVQRGTEQYF. As DNA, the CDR3 is TGTGCCTGGAGTGTACAAAGGGGAACCGAGCAGTACTTC.

The chain couples TRBV11-2 to TRBJ1-4; D possibly corresponds to TRBD1 (5 bases). This CDR3 region has 13 residues. Looked up from germline, CDR1 is SGHAT and CDR2 is FQNNGV. Trimming removed 3 bases at V and 8 bases at J, with 10 bases between. The CDR3 spells CASSLGHWEKLFF. The CDR3 bases are TGTGCCAGCAGCTTGGGGCACTGGGAAAAACTGTTTTTT.

The chain employs TRBV10-3 and TRBJ1-1, with unresolved D. V lost 6 bases to trimming and J lost 0 bases, with 2 bases between them. The CDR3 length is 11 residues. CDR1 and CDR2 from the germline V gene are ENHRY and SYGVKD. CDR3 amino acids: CAIRLNTEAFF. CDR3 DNA: TGTGCCATCAGGCTGAACACTGAAGCTTTCTTT.

The gene calls are TRBV5-6 and TRBJ1-2, with a possible D match to TRBD1 (5 bases). From germline, CDR1 is SGHDT and CDR2 YYEEEE. This CDR3 comprises 14 residues. V lost 6 bases and J lost 2, with 14 bases in between. CDR3 sequence: CASNNEGSNYGYTF. CDR3 nucleotides: TGTGCCAGCAACAATGAGGGGTCGAACTATGGCTACACCTTC.

This chain uses TRBV9 with TRBJ2-7; D is ambiguous. V lost 0 bases and J lost 2, with 12 bases in between. This CDR3 is 15 amino acids long. Germline values: CDR1 SGDLS, CDR2 YYNGEE. The DNA of the CDR3 is TGTGCCAGCAGCGTAGCGGAAGGACCAGCCTACGAGCAGTACTTC. It specifies CASSVAEGPAYEQYF.

The gene calls are TRBV4-3 and TRBJ2-1, with 13 bases aligning to TRBD2. V dropped 2 bases and J dropped 7; count of bases not matched to a gene: 8. CDR3 size: 17 residues. The germline V gene has CDR1 LGHNA and CDR2 YSLEER. CDR3 nucleotides: TGCGCCAGCAGCCAAAGCCTACTAGCGGGGGGGTTTAATGAGCAGTTCTTC. Its translation is CASSQSLLAGGFNEQFF.

This chain uses TRBV30 with TRBJ1-1; 9 bases are a match to TRBD1. The CDR3 runs 12 residues. The germline CDR1 and CDR2 sequences are GTSNPN and SVGIG (reference sequence). J lost 4 bases, V lost 4 bases, and 1 base had no gene match. DNA for the CDR3: TGTGCCTGGATGGACAGGGGCACTGAAGCTTTCTTT. Its translation is CAWMDRGTEAFF.

The rearrangement links TRBV5-4 to TRBJ2-4, with D perhaps TRBD1 (5 bases). This CDR3 is built from 14 residues. Trimming cost V 7 bases and J 2 bases, with 13 bases left between them. Germline V gene data show CDR1 as SGHNT and CDR2 as YYREEE (reference sequence). The DNA of the CDR3 is TGTGCCAGCGGAAAACAGGAATCCAAAAACATTCAGTACTTC. Its translation: CASGKQESKNIQYF. The full variable domain, with the rest looked up from reference TRBV5-4 and TRBJ2-4, is ETGVTQSPTHLIKTRGQQVTLRCSSQSGHNTVSWYQQALGQGPQFIFQYYREEENGRGNFPPRFSGLQFPNYSSELNVNALELDDSALYLCASGKQESKNIQYFGAGTRLSVL.

The genes are TRBV6-2 or TRBV6-3 and TRBJ1-1; tentative D call: TRBD1 (6 bases). Germline assignment: CDR1 MNHEY and CDR2 SVGEGT. Trimming shortened V by 4 bases and J by 1 base, and 10 bases separated the two germline ends. This CDR3 has 14 amino acids. This chain's CDR3 is CASSSQGRNTEAFF. The CDR3 region has the DNA TGTGCCAGCAGTTCACAGGGCCGGAACACTGAAGCTTTCTTT.

The J gene is TRBJ1-1, the V gene TRBV18; D ambiguous. Germline assignment: CDR1 KGHSH and CDR2 LQKENI. The CDR3 length is 14 residues. V lost 5 bases and J 0 bases, leaving 10 bases between the germline ends. CDR3: CASSAPFLNTEAFF. Written as DNA, the CDR3 is TGTGCCAGCTCAGCCCCTTTTCTGAACACTGAAGCTTTCTTT.

The chain has TRBV20-1 and TRBJ1-1, with a tentative D call TRBD1 (6 bases). Germline lookup yields CDR1 DFQATT and CDR2 SNEGSKA (reference sequence). This CDR3 is built from 15 residues. The germline V and J ends were trimmed by 3 bases and 0 bases, with 14 bases remaining between them. In nucleotides, the CDR3 is TGCAGTGCTAGTAGGGGGGGTAACATGAACACTGAAGCTTTCTTT. This translates into CSASRGGNMNTEAFF.

The rearrangement uses TRBV7-2 and TRBJ1-5; 7 bases are shared with TRBD1. Trimming cost V 3 bases and J 0 bases; bases outside gene matches: 5. CDR1 and CDR2 from the germline V gene are SGHTA and FQGNSA. The CDR3 has 16 amino acids. CDR3: CASSLGQPLSNQPQHF. The CDR3, as DNA: TGTGCCAGCAGCTTGGGACAGCCCCTTAGCAATCAGCCCCAGCATTTT.

The CDR3 is CASSLISAKAFF. The CDR3 DNA follows: TGTGCCAGCAGCTTAATCTCAGCTAAAGCTTTCTTT. This chain uses TRBV11-1 with TRBJ1-1, with D unresolved. Trimming pared 2 bases from V and 9 bases from J, leaving 10 bases between. This CDR3 comprises 12 residues. The V gene's germline CDR1 is SGHAT and CDR2 FQDESV (reference sequence).

The gene calls are TRBV11-2 and TRBJ2-3; 14 nucleotides agree with TRBD2. The length of the CDR3 is 17 residues. Trimming removed 2 bases from V and 1 base from J; junction bases left unmatched: 2. Germline V gene lookup returns CDR1 SGHAT and CDR2 FQNNGV. The CDR3 spells CASSLRLAGGGTDTQYF. In DNA form, the CDR3 reads TGTGCCAGCAGCTTACGACTAGCGGGGGGGGGCACAGATACGCAGTATTTT.

This clone showed up just once. The rearrangement links TRBV5-6 to TRBJ2-2; 9 bases align to TRBD1. The CDR3 runs to 17 residues. Trimming took 2 bases from V and 6 from J; bases not matched to a gene: 11. The germline V gene has CDR1 SGHDT and CDR2 YYEEEE. The DNA for the CDR3 is TGTGCCAGCAGCTTACCGGGACAGGGATCACCCCCCGGGGAGCTGTTTTTT. This encodes CASSLPGQGSPPGELFF.

The chain has TRBV3-1 (or the pseudogene TRBV3-2) and TRBJ2-3; perhaps TRBD2 as D (7 bases). The CDR3 length is 13 residues. V was clipped by 8 bases and J by 1 base, with 10 bases between them. The germline V gene encodes CDR1 LGHDT and CDR2 YNNKEL (reference sequence). The DNA of the CDR3 is TGTGCCAGCGGGGGGGCCCGCACAGATACGCAGTATTTT. This sequence encodes CASGGARTDTQYF.

V usage is TRBV2 and J usage is TRBJ1-5; D remains ambiguous. The CDR3 runs to 12 residues. Deletions cut 3 bases from V and 4 bases from J, with 4 bases between. Germline loops: CDR1 SNHLY, CDR2 FYNNEI. The CDR3 DNA reads as TGTGCCAGCAGTGACACGAATCAGCCCCAGCATTTT. It encodes CASSDTNQPQHF.

The rearrangement uses TRBV7-2 and TRBJ2-7, with D possibly TRBD1 on 5 matching bases. V lost 0 bases, J lost 0 bases, and 9 bases lay in between. Germline V gene sequence: CDR1 SGHTA, CDR2 FQGNSA. The CDR3 contains 15 residues. The CDR3 is CASSLAGVASYEQYF. The DNA for the CDR3 is TGTGCCAGCAGCTTAGCAGGGGTAGCCTCCTACGAGCAGTACTTC.

The rearrangement joins TRBV5-1 to TRBJ1-1; D may be TRBD1 (6 bases). The germline gives CDR1 SGHRS, CDR2 YFSETQ. Trimming stripped 5 bases from V and 3 bases from J, with 20 bases between. CDR3 size: 16 residues. CDR3 coding DNA: TGCGCCAGCAGAGAAGGACAGTCCACTTTGGACACTGAAGCTTTCTTT. Its protein product is CASREGQSTLDTEAFF.

The chain recombines TRBV16 with TRBJ2-5; weak D call: TRBD1 (5 bases). The CDR3 is 16 amino acids. CDR1 KGHSY and CDR2 FQNENV come from the germline V gene. V lost 1 base and J lost 2, with 14 bases in between. The CDR3 DNA follows: TGTGCCAGCAGCCAATTGACAGTTACCCGACAAGAGACCCAGTACTTC. This encodes CASSQLTVTRQETQYF.

This chain joins TRBV7-8 and TRBJ2-7; D may be TRBD2 (5 bases). V lost 6 bases, J lost 6 bases, and 15 bases lay in between. Germline-derived CDR1 and CDR2 are SGHVS and FQNEAQ. There are 13 residues in the CDR3. In nucleotides, the CDR3 is TGTGCCAGCAGGAGGGAGTATCGGAGCGAGCAGTACTTC. It translates to CASRREYRSEQYF. Together with reference TRBV7-8 and TRBJ2-7, the CDR3 gives the full variable domain: GAGVSQSPRYKVAKRGQDVALRCDPISGHVSLFWYQQALGQGPEFLTYFQNEAQLDKSGLPSDRFFAERPEGSVSTLKIQRTQQEDSAVYLCASRREYRSEQYFGPGTRLTVT.

The chain couples TRBV4-3 to TRBJ2-1; 11 bases align to TRBD2. This CDR3 has 15 residues. Per the germline V gene, CDR1 is LGHNA and CDR2 is YSLEER. J lost 5 bases, V lost 1 base, and 1 base had no gene match. In DNA form, the CDR3 reads TGCGCCAGCAGCCAAGGTAGCGGGGGGGACAATGAGCAGTTCTTC. Translating gives CASSQGSGGDNEQFF.

The J gene is TRBJ2-1, the V gene TRBV25-1; 7 bases align to TRBD1. J was trimmed by 6 bases and V by 4 bases; bases with no gene match: 3. The length of the CDR3 is 13 residues. Germline V CDR1 and CDR2: MGHDK, SYGVNS. The CDR3 sequence: CASSGTGLNEQFF. CDR3 coding DNA: TGTGCCAGCAGTGGGACAGGTCTCAATGAGCAGTTCTTC.

The V and J genes are TRBV6-2 or TRBV6-3 and TRBJ2-7, with D tentatively TRBD2 (6 bases). CDR1 is MNHEY and CDR2 is SVGEGT in the germline V gene. The ends were cut back, 5 bases at V and 3 bases at J, with 17 bases in the middle. This CDR3 has 15 amino acids. CDR3 nucleotides: TGTGCCAGCAGTGACCATCTGGGGGACTTCTACGAGCAGTACTTC. This codes for CASSDHLGDFYEQYF.

The chain links TRBV10-3 to TRBJ1-4, with D maybe TRBD1 (6 bases). The V and J ends lost 2 bases and 8 bases respectively, with 18 bases between them. The length of the CDR3 is 16 residues. Per germline, CDR1 ENHRY and CDR2 SYGVKD. As DNA, the CDR3 is TGTGCCATCAGTGAGGCTCGGGGGGCCAAGGGGGAAAAACTGTTTTTT. Its protein product is CAISEARGAKGEKLFF.

This clone was counted once. J is TRBJ2-7 and V is TRBV6-5, with 7 bases fitting TRBD1. J lost 2 bases, V lost 5 bases, and 9 bases had no gene match. The CDR3 is made up of 15 amino acids. Germline lookup yields CDR1 MNHEY and CDR2 SVGAGI. CDR3 protein: CASSLAGTDAYEQYF. The CDR3 DNA reads TGTGCCAGCAGTCTCGCCGGGACAGATGCCTACGAGCAGTACTTC.

This clone was picked up a small number of times. The same CDR3 is also encoded by other DNA sequences in this sample. The chain combines TRBV7-9 with TRBJ2-7; TRBD2 might be the D (5 bases). V lost 2 bases, J lost 4 bases, and 6 bases lay in between. CDR3 length: 12 amino acids. Germline lookup yields CDR1 SEHNR and CDR2 FQNEAQ (reference sequence). CDR3 coding DNA: TGTGCCAGCAGCTTAAGGACTTACGAGCAGTACTTC. It is translated as CASSLRTYEQYF.

The rearrangement links TRBV6-6 to TRBJ2-1; perhaps TRBD2 as D (5 bases). Germline CDR1 is MNHNY and CDR2 is SVGAGI (reference sequence). The V and J ends lost 6 bases and 2 bases respectively, with 14 bases between them. This CDR3 region has 15 residues. The CDR3 region is CASSQLESAYNEQFF. The CDR3 nucleotides are TGTGCCAGCAGCCAACTAGAATCCGCCTACAATGAGCAGTTCTTC.

This clone has just a few counts. The rearrangement uses TRBV6-5 and TRBJ2-7, with D perhaps matching TRBD1 or TRBD2 (6 bases each). The germline V gene has CDR1 MNHEY and CDR2 SVGAGI. V was trimmed by 4 bases and J by 3 bases, leaving 16 bases between them. The CDR3 runs to 15 residues. The CDR3 DNA is TGTGCCAGCAGTTCCCCGCGGGACACATTCTACGAGCAGTACTTC. Amino acids: CASSSPRDTFYEQYF.

CDR3 region: CSASSPLMDRGNYNEQFF. In DNA form, the CDR3 reads TGCAGTGCTAGTTCCCCCCTAATGGACAGGGGGAACTACAATGAGCAGTTCTTC. The gene calls are TRBV20-1 and TRBJ2-1; 10 bases align to TRBD1. This CDR3 has 18 residues. The ends lost 3 bases at V and 3 bases at J; junction bases unmatched: 14. CDR1 is DFQATT, CDR2 SNEGSKA, per germline (reference sequence).

The chain combines TRBV3-1 (or the pseudogene TRBV3-2) with TRBJ1-2; TRBD1 is a possible D gene (5 bases). V shed 4 bases and J shed 4 bases, with 10 bases lying between them. The CDR3 has 13 amino acids. From germline, CDR1 is LGHDT and CDR2 YNNKEL (reference sequence). CDR3 sequence: CASSPDRAYGYTF. For the CDR3, the DNA is TGTGCCAGCAGCCCCGACAGAGCCTATGGCTACACCTTC.